This is a list of T cell receptor beta chains from one sample in a study of T cell changes during pregnancy in multiple sclerosis. Here immunoSEQ multiplex PCR was the method, and the copy in TCRdb shows in-frame clones only, minus some. Seen here are just under 80,000 clones, approximately 92% observed once, and the top ten hold more than 1%. This specimen was peripheral blood, taken in the first trimester of pregnancy. The receptors were gathered from a female donor with multiple sclerosis, enrolled in a pregnancy study. Each CDR3 is given with its conserved first and last residue. The order of the fields is clone size, V gene, J gene, D gene, CDR3 length, CDR3 DNA, CDR3 protein. D genes are given only for firm matches. The size of a clone is reported for some rows only, either as once, few or many, or as a class for expanded clones.

-,TRBV6-1,TRBJ1-2,TRBD1,11,TGTGCCACCAGCGACAGGGGCGGCTACACCTTC,CATSDRGGYTF
-,TRBV7-3,TRBJ2-3,-,15,TGTGCCAGCAGCCTTACTAGAGAACGCACAGATACGCAGTATTTT,CASSLTRERTDTQYF
-,TRBV2,TRBJ1-3,-,15,TGTGCTACCCGCGGGTACAGCTCCTCTGGAAACACCATATATTTT,CATRGYSSSGNTIYF
-,TRBV10-3,TRBJ2-2,TRBD1,16,TGTGCCATCAGTGAGTCAGGGACAGGGAACACCGGGGAGCTGTTTTTT,CAISESGTGNTGELFF
-,TRBV7-6,TRBJ2-2,-,15,TGTGCCAGCAGCCCCCGGGACTCGAACACCGGGGAGCTGTTTTTT,CASSPRDSNTGELFF
-,TRBV6-5,TRBJ1-1,-,14,TGTGCCAGCAGTTACGAAGGCAGAGGCACTGAAGCTTTCTTT,CASSYEGRGTEAFF
-,TRBV6-5,TRBJ1-2,TRBD1,14,TGTGCCAGCGGGACAGGGAATGTTAACTATGGCTACACCTTC,CASGTGNVNYGYTF
-,TRBV18,TRBJ2-5,-,12,TGTGCCAGCTCACCAAAGAGGGAGACCCAGTACTTC,CASSPKRETQYF
once,TRBV7-9,TRBJ2-2,-,14,TGTGCCAGCAGCTTTTCAGTTTACACCGGGGAGCTGTTTTTT,CASSFSVYTGELFF
-,TRBV7-8,TRBJ2-4,TRBD2,16,TGTGCCAGCAGCTCCAGCGGGACCCCAGCCAAAAACATTCAGTACTTC,CASSSSGTPAKNIQYF
once,TRBV27,TRBJ2-7,-,14,TGTGCCAGCAGCCTCGGACAGATACCCTACGAGCAGTACTTC,CASSLGQIPYEQYF
-,TRBV4-1,TRBJ1-4,-,16,TGCGCCAGCAGATCCTCGCGGGGATCGACTAATGAAAAACTGTTTTTT,CASRSSRGSTNEKLFF
-,TRBV19,TRBJ2-7,TRBD1,15,TGTGCCAGTAGTAACTCCGGGACAGCATCCTACGAGCAGTACTTC,CASSNSGTASYEQYF
-,TRBV27,TRBJ1-6,-,14,TGTGCCAGCAGTCCCCCTATTCAGGGGTCGCCCCTCCACTTT,CASSPPIQGSPLHF
-,TRBV5-1,TRBJ1-1,-,16,TGCGCCAGCAGCTTGGCTGGTCGAGGGGGGAACACTGAAGCTTTCTTT,CASSLAGRGGNTEAFF
-,TRBV9,TRBJ2-2,-,13,TGTGCCAGCAGCGTAGCGACAGCCGGGGAGCTGTTTTTT,CASSVATAGELFF
-,TRBV11-3,TRBJ2-3,TRBD2,15,TGTGCCAGCAGCTTAGCCGGGGGGAGCACAGATACGCAGTATTTT,CASSLAGGSTDTQYF
-,TRBV11-2,TRBJ2-3,TRBD2,19,TGTGCCAGCACCCTACTTTTTGGAAGTTCAGCGGGGGGCGGTGATACGCAGTATTTT,CASTLLFGSSAGGGDTQYF
once,TRBV2,TRBJ2-2,-,17,TGTGCCAGCAGTGAAGCGAGAGACAGGCCTAACACCGGGGAGCTGTTTTTT,CASSEARDRPNTGELFF
-,TRBV10-2,TRBJ1-1,-,16,TGCGCCAGCAGTGTAGGGGTCGGCAGGGTTAATTGGGTAGCTTTCTTT,CASSVGVGRVNWVAFF
-,TRBV7-3,TRBJ2-1,-,13,TGTGCCAGCAGCTTAATTGCGTCCAATGAGCAGTTCTTC,CASSLIASNEQFF
-,TRBV19,TRBJ1-3,-,15,TGTGCCAGTAGTATTGCGGGGGACTCTGGAAACACCATATATTTT,CASSIAGDSGNTIYF
-,TRBV5-5,TRBJ2-3,-,11,TGTGCCAGCAGCTCTACAGATACGCAGTATTTT,CASSSTDTQYF
-,TRBV15,TRBJ2-7,TRBD2,14,TGTGCCACCAGCAGAGTGGGCGGGAGCCACGAGCAGTACTTC,CATSRVGGSHEQYF
once,TRBV19,TRBJ2-7,-,13,TGTGCCAGTAGTAGCCGGGTTTCGGGTGAGCAGTACTTC,CASSSRVSGEQYF
-,TRBV18,TRBJ2-7,TRBD1,14,TGTGCCAGCTCACCTCAGGGGGCGCTGACCGAGCAGTACTTC,CASSPQGALTEQYF
-,TRBV19,TRBJ2-1,TRBD2,15,TGTGCCAGTAGTGTACCGGGACTAGTCAGGGTTGAGCAGTTCTTC,CASSVPGLVRVEQFF
-,TRBV7-9,TRBJ2-1,TRBD2,15,TGTGCCAGCAGCCCGACTAGCGGGAGGGCCAGTGAGCAGTTCTTC,CASSPTSGRASEQFF
-,TRBV11-2,TRBJ2-1,TRBD2,15,TGTGCCAGCAGCTCTTGGACTAGCGCTACCAATGAGCAGTTCTTC,CASSSWTSATNEQFF
-,TRBV29-1,TRBJ1-4,-,15,TGCAGCGTTGAAGAGGCTACAGCCCCTAATGAAAAACTGTTTTTT,CSVEEATAPNEKLFF
-,TRBV10-3,TRBJ2-2,TRBD2,16,TGTGCCATCAGTGAACCCAGCGGGGGGAACACCGGGGAGCTGTTTTTT,CAISEPSGGNTGELFF
-,TRBV28,TRBJ1-3,-,20,TGTGCCAGCAGTTCCGATCCGACAGGCGTCCCGTACAGCTCTGGAAACACCATATATTTT,CASSSDPTGVPYSSGNTIYF
-,TRBV5-6,TRBJ1-2,-,14,TGTGCCAGCAGCTTTCGGGGGATGGGCCATGGCTACACCTTC,CASSFRGMGHGYTF
-,TRBV5-4,TRBJ1-6,TRBD1,15,TGTGCCAGCAGCTTAGGGACAGGGTATAATTCACCCCTCCACTTT,CASSLGTGYNSPLHF
-,TRBV5-6,TRBJ1-2,-,13,TGTGCCAGCAGCGGGGGGAAGGGGTATGGCTACACCTTC,CASSGGKGYGYTF
once,TRBV7-8,TRBJ2-7,-,15,TGTGCCAGCAGCTTAGCCGGGACAAATACCTACGAGCAGTACTTC,CASSLAGTNTYEQYF
-,TRBV5-1,TRBJ1-1,-,14,TGCGCCAGCAGCTTGACAGGAGATAACACTGAAGCTTTCTTT,CASSLTGDNTEAFF
-,TRBV2,TRBJ2-1,-,12,TGTGCCAGCAGCGGACAGTACAATGAGCAGTTCTTC,CASSGQYNEQFF
-,TRBV18,TRBJ2-1,TRBD2,17,TGTGCCAGCTCACTCCTAGCGGGGGGCTACTCCTACAATGAGCAGTTCTTC,CASSLLAGGYSYNEQFF
-,TRBV5-1,TRBJ2-1,TRBD2,15,TGCGCCAGCAGCTTCCTAGCGGGAGGGCCGGATGAGCAGTTCTTC,CASSFLAGGPDEQFF
once,TRBV6-1,TRBJ2-3,-,14,TGTGCCAGCAGTAGGACAGCTAGCACAGATACGCAGTATTTT,CASSRTASTDTQYF
-,TRBV29-1,TRBJ1-3,TRBD1,14,TGCAGCGTGACCAGGGGGACACCTGGAAACACCATATATTTT,CSVTRGTPGNTIYF
-,TRBV11-1,TRBJ1-2,-,16,TGTGCCAGCAGCTTAGAGCAGGGCCGAGCTAACTATGGCTACACCTTC,CASSLEQGRANYGYTF
-,TRBV20-1,TRBJ1-1,-,11,TGCAGTGCTACAGGGGACACTGAAGCTTTCTTT,CSATGDTEAFF
-,TRBV7-2,TRBJ2-3,TRBD1,14,TGTGCCAGCAGCTTCCTCCGACAGGGCGAAACGCAGTATTTT,CASSFLRQGETQYF
-,TRBV15,TRBJ1-1,-,14,TGTGCCACCAGCAGAGGCTGGCGGGACACTGAAGCTTTCTTT,CATSRGWRDTEAFF
-,TRBV7-2,TRBJ1-1,-,16,TGTGCCAGCAGCTTAGAATTAGTTAGGGGTCATACTGAAGCTTTCTTT,CASSLELVRGHTEAFF
-,TRBV29-1,TRBJ2-7,-,11,TGCAGCGTTGCTGACAACTACGAGCAGTACTTC,CSVADNYEQYF
-,TRBV7-3,TRBJ2-3,-,15,TGTGCCAGCAGCTTAATGGCGGGTAGCACAGATACGCAGTATTTT,CASSLMAGSTDTQYF
-,TRBV2,TRBJ2-3,-,14,TGTGCCAGCAGGGTAAGGGGCGCGACAGATACGCAGTATTTT,CASRVRGATDTQYF